The next 12 T cell receptor beta chains were all read from a single sample in a study of T cell responses to AZD1222 COVID-19 vaccine. Using immunoSEQ multiplex PCR, the repertoire was profiled, and TCRdb retains in-frame clones only, with some absent. The table lists approximately 140,000 clones, around 90% of them singletons. Here the sequenced sample was peripheral blood, taken 28 days after the second AZD1222 dose. The receptor source for this set is an adult who received the AZD1222 COVID-19 vaccine.

The V gene is TRBV5-6, the J gene TRBJ2-1; 10 bases agree with TRBD2. With V trimmed by 7 bases and J by 3 bases, 13 bases remained unmatched. From germline, CDR1 is SGHDT and CDR2 YYEEEE. The CDR3 has 17 amino acids. CDR3 residues: CASGSSGGISLYNEQFF. CDR3 DNA sequence: TGTGCCAGCGGATCTAGCGGGGGCATCTCACTCTACAATGAGCAGTTCTTC.

This clone was recorded once. The J gene is TRBJ2-3, the V gene TRBV24-1; TRBD2 matches 9 bases. V dropped 3 bases and J dropped 1; count of bases not matched to a gene: 1. Germline assignment: CDR1 KGHDR and CDR2 SFDVKD. CDR3 length: 15 amino acids. The CDR3: CATSDRTSGTDTQYF. The CDR3 DNA reads TGTGCCACCAGTGATCGGACTAGCGGCACAGATACGCAGTATTTT.

This clone showed up just once. V gene TRBV19 combines with J gene TRBJ2-7; 9 nucleotides agree with TRBD2. J gave up 1 base and V 5 bases, and 3 bases lay outside the gene matches. CDR3 length: 14 amino acids. Looked up from germline, CDR1 is LNHDA and CDR2 is SQIVND (reference sequence). CDR3 nucleotides: TGTGCCAGTAGTGCTCTAGCGGGATCCTACGAGCAGTACTTC. This codes for CASSALAGSYEQYF.

CDR3: CASPGGLEEKLFF. CDR3 nucleotides: TGTGCCAGCCCAGGGGGGTTAGAAGAAAAACTGTTTTTT. J is TRBJ1-4 and V is TRBV27; 7 bases line up with TRBD1. This CDR3 is 13 amino acids long. After removal of 8 bases from V and 8 bases from J, the junction contained 8 bases not matched to a gene. Germline CDR1 and CDR2: MNHEY and SMNVEV (reference sequence).

The chain carries TRBV11-2 and TRBJ2-3, with a possible D match to TRBD2 (6 bases). Trimming took off 2 bases at V and 2 bases at J, with 8 bases between the two ends. CDR3 size: 14 residues. Germline CDR1 reads SGHAT; CDR2 reads FQNNGV. In nucleotides, the CDR3 is TGTGCCAGCAGCTTAAGGACTAACACAGATACGCAGTATTTT. Its translation is CASSLRTNTDTQYF. Combining the CDR3 with reference TRBV11-2 and TRBJ2-3 gives the whole variable domain EAGVAQSPRYKIIEKRQSVAFWCNPISGHATLYWYQQILGQGPKLLIQFQNNGVVDDSQLPKDRFSAERLKGVDSTLKIQPAKLEDSAVYLCASSLRTNTDTQYFGPGTRLTVL.

This chain joins TRBV11-3 and TRBJ2-7; D is perhaps TRBD2 (5 bases). The CDR3 has 12 residues. V was trimmed by 5 bases and J by 7 bases, leaving 12 bases between them. CDR1 and CDR2 (germline): SGHNT, YENEEA. The DNA for the CDR3 is TGTGCCAGCAGCCGTGGACGGGGAGAGCAGTACTTC. Protein sequence: CASSRGRGEQYF.

This clone appeared once. The V gene is TRBV10-2, the J gene TRBJ1-1; D remains ambiguous. The CDR3 is 13 amino acids. Germline loops: CDR1 WSHSY, CDR2 SAAADI. V shed 6 bases and J shed 5 bases, with 13 bases lying between them. DNA for the CDR3: TGCGCCAGCAGGCCGGGCCCCAATACTGAAGCTTTCTTT. Its protein product is CASRPGPNTEAFF.

Here the CDR3 reads CATSDFGDSAATNEKLFF. CDR3 nucleotides: TGTGCCACCAGTGATTTTGGGGACAGCGCCGCAACTAATGAAAAACTGTTTTTT. The chain employs TRBV24-1 and TRBJ1-4, with TRBD1 matching over 7 bases. CDR3 length: 18 residues. Germline-derived CDR1 and CDR2 are KGHDR and SFDVKD. V gave up 1 base and J gave up 0 bases; unmatched junction bases: 7.

This rearrangement joins TRBV7-8 to TRBJ2-7; D gene uncertain. Germline CDR1 and CDR2: SGHVS and FQNEAQ. The ends were cut back, 3 bases at V and 3 bases at J, with 12 bases in the middle. This CDR3 has 14 amino acids. DNA of the CDR3: TGTGCCAGCAGCTTGCAAGGGATAGGCTACGAGCAGTACTTC. This codes for CASSLQGIGYEQYF.

The genes are TRBV30 and TRBJ1-1, with 10 bases fitting TRBD1. The CDR3 is made up of 13 amino acids. After removal of 3 bases from V and 4 bases from J, the junction contained 2 bases not matched to a gene. Germline CDR1 is GTSNPN and CDR2 is SVGIG (reference sequence). The CDR3 sequence is CAWRRDRGTEAFF. For the CDR3, the DNA is TGTGCCTGGAGACGGGACAGGGGCACTGAAGCTTTCTTT.

This clone was seen only once. The rearrangement uses TRBV2 and TRBJ2-3; D could derive from TRBD1 or TRBD2 (6 bases each). The germline V gene has CDR1 SNHLY and CDR2 FYNNEI. This CDR3 region has 16 residues. Trimming left V 7 bases short and J 2 bases short, with 19 bases between. CDR3 nucleotide sequence: TGTGCCAGCATCCCTCGTAGGGGGGAGTACACAGATACGCAGTATTTT. This encodes CASIPRRGEYTDTQYF.

The V and J genes are TRBV5-1 and TRBJ2-5, with D tentatively TRBD2 (5 bases). This CDR3 comprises 13 residues. The V gene lost 2 bases and the J gene lost 5 bases, with 10 bases spanning the gap. CDR1 SGHRS and CDR2 YFSETQ come from the germline V gene. The CDR3 DNA reads as TGCGCCAGCAGCTTATCGGGGTGGGAGACCCAGTACTTC. This translates into CASSLSGWETQYF.